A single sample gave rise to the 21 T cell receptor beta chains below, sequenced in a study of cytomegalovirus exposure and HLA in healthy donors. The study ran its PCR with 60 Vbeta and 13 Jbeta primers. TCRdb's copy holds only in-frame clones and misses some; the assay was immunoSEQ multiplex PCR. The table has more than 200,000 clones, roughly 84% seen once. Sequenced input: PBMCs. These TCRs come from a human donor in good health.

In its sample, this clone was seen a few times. The CDR3 is CASSSHPWRGERETQYF. DNA of the CDR3: TGTGCCAGCAGCTCCCACCCCTGGCGGGGGGAGAGGGAGACCCAGTACTTC. The gene calls are TRBV13 and TRBJ2-5, with TRBD2 matching 8 bases. After removal of 4 bases from V and 5 bases from J, the junction contained 15 bases not matched to a gene. CDR1 and CDR2 (germline): PRHDT, FYEKMQ (reference sequence). This CDR3 is 17 amino acids long.

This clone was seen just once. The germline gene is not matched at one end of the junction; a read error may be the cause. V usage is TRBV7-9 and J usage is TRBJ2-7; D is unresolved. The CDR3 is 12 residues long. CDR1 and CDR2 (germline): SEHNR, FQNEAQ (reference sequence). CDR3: CSSSFLSYEQYF. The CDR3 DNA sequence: TGTTCCAGCAGCTTTTTATCCTACGAGCAGTACTTC.

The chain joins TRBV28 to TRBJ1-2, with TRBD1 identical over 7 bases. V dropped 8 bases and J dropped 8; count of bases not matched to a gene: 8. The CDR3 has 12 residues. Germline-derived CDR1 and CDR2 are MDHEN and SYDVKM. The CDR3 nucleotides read TGTGCCAGCGGTACAGGGGCGGAGGGCTACACCTTC. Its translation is CASGTGAEGYTF.

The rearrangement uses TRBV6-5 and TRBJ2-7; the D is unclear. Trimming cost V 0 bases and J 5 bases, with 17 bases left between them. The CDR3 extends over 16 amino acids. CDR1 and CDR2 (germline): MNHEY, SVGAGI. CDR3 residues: CASSYSNSPASHEQYF. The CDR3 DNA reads TGTGCCAGCAGTTACTCGAACAGCCCCGCATCCCACGAGCAGTACTTC.

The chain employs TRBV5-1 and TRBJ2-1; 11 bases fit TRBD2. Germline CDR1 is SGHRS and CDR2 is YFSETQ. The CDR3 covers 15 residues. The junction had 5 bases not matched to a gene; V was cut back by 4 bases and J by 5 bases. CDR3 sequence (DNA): TGCGCCAGCAGCGAAGGACTAGCGGGCCACAATGAGCAGTTCTTC. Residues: CASSEGLAGHNEQFF. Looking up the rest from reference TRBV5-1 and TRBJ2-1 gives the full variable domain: KAGVTQTPRYLIKTRGQQVTLSCSPISGHRSVSWYQQTPGQGLQFLFEYFSETQRNKGNFPGRFSGRQFSNSRSEMNVSTLELGDSALYLCASSEGLAGHNEQFFGPGTRLTVL.

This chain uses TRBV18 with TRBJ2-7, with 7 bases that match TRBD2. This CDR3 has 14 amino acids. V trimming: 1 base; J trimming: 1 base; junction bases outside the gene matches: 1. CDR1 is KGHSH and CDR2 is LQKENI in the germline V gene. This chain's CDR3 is CASSPLAGSYEQYF. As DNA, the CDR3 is TGTGCCAGCTCACCACTAGCGGGTTCCTACGAGCAGTACTTC.

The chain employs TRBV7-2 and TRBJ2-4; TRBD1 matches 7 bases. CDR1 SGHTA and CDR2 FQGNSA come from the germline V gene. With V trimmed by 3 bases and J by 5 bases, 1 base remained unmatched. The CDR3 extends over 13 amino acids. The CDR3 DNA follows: TGTGCCAGCAGCTTGGGGACAGAAAACATTCAGTACTTC. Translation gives CASSLGTENIQYF.

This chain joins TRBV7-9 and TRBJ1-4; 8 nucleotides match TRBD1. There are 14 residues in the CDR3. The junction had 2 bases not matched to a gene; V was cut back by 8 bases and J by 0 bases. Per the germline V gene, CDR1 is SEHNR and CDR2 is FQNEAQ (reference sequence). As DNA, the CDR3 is TGTGCCAGCGACAGGGGTACAACTAATGAAAAACTGTTTTTT. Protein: CASDRGTTNEKLFF.

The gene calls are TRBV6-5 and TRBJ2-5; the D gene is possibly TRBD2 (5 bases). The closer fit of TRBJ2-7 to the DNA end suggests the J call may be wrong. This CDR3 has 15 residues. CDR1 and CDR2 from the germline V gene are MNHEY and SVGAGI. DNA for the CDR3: TGTGCCAGCAGTTCCAGGACTGCGTTCGTCTACGAGCAGTACTTC. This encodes CASSSRTAFVYEQYF.

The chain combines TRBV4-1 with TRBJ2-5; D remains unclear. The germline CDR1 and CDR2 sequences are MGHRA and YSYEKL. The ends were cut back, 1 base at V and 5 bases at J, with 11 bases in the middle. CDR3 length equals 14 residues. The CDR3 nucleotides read TGCGCCAGCAGCCAAGGCTACAGTGGGGAGACCCAGTACTTC. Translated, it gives CASSQGYSGETQYF.

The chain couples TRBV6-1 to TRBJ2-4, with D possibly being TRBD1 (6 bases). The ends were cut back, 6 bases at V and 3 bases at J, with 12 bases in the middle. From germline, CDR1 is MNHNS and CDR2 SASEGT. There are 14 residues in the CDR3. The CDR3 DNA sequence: TGTGCCAGCAGGCAACAGGGCGTCAAAAACATTCAGTACTTC. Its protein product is CASRQQGVKNIQYF.

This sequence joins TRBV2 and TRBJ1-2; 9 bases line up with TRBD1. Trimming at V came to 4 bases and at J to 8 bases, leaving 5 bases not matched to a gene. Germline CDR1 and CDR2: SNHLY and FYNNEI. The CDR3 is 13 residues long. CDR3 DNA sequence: TGTGCCAGCAGTGCCAAACAGGGGGCGGGCTACACCTTC. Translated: CASSAKQGAGYTF.

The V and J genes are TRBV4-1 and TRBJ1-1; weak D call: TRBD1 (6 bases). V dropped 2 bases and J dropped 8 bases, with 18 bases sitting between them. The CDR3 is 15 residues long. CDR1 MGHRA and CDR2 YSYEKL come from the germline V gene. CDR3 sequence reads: CASSQSDRRAWEAFF. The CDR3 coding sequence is TGCGCCAGCAGCCAATCCGACAGGCGGGCATGGGAAGCTTTCTTT.

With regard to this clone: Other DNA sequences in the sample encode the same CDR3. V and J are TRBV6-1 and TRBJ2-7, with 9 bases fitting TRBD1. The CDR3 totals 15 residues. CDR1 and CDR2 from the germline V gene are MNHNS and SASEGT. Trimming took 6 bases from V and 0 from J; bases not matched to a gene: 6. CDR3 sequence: CASSSGQGSSYEQYF. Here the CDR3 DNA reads TGTGCCAGCAGCTCGGGACAGGGAAGCTCCTACGAGCAGTACTTC.

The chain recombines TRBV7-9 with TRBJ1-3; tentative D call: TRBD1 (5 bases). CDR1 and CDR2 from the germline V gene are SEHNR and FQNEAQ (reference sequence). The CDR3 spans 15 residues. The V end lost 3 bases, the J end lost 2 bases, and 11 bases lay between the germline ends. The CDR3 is CASSFEGVAGNTIYF. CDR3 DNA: TGTGCCAGCAGCTTTGAAGGGGTGGCTGGAAACACCATATATTTT.

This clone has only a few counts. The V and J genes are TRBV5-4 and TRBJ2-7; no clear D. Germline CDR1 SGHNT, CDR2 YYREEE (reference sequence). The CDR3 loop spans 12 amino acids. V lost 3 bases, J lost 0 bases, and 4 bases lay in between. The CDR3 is CASSSSSYEQYF. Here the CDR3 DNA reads TGTGCCAGCAGCTCTAGCTCCTACGAGCAGTACTTC. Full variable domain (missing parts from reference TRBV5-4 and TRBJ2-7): ETGVTQSPTHLIKTRGQQVTLRCSSQSGHNTVSWYQQALGQGPQFIFQYYREEENGRGNFPPRFSGLQFPNYSSELNVNALELDDSALYLCASSSSSYEQYFGPGTRLTVT.

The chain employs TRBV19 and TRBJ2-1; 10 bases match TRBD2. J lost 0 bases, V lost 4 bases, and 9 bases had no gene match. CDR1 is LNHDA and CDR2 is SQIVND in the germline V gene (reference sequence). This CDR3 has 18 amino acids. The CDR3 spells CASSTWRAGGSSYNEQFF. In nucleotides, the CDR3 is TGTGCCAGTAGTACTTGGAGAGCGGGAGGGTCCTCCTACAATGAGCAGTTCTTC.

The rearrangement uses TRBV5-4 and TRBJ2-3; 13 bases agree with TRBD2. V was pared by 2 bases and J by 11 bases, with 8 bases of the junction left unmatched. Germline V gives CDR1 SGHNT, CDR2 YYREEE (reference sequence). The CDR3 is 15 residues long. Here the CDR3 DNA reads TGTGCCAGCAGCTTAGGACTAGCGGGAGATCCGGAGCAGTATTTT. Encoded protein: CASSLGLAGDPEQYF.

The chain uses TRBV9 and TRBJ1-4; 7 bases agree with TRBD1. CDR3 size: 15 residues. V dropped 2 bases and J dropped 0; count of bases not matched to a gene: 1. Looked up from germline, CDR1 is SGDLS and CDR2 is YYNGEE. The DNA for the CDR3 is TGTGCCAGCAGCGTCACAGGGGCAACTAATGAAAAACTGTTTTTT. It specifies CASSVTGATNEKLFF.

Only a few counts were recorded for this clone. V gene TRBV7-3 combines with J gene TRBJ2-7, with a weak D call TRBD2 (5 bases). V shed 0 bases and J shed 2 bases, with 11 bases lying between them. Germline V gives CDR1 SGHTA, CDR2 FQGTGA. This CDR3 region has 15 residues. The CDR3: CASSLTGSSAYEQYF. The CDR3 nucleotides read TGTGCCAGCAGCTTAACAGGGAGTTCGGCCTACGAGCAGTACTTC.

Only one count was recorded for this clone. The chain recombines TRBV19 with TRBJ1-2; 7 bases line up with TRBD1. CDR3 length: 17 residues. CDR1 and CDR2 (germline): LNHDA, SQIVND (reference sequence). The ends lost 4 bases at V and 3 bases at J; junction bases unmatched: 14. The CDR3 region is CASSTGTVGFVYYGYTF. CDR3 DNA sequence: TGTGCCAGTAGTACCGGGACAGTAGGATTTGTTTACTATGGCTACACCTTC.